The source of this TCR beta chain is a study of cytomegalovirus exposure and HLA in healthy donors. Germline V CDR1 and CDR2: LNHDA, SQIVND (reference sequence). Trimming removed 5 bases at V and 4 bases at J, with 9 bases between. The length of the CDR3 is 13 residues. A multiplex PCR was run with 60 Vbeta primers and 13 Jbeta primers. Assay used: immunoSEQ multiplex PCR; TCRdb lists only in-frame clones, some missing. The sample shows some 250,000 clones, about 81% of them seen only once. The source material was PBMCs. The chain employs TRBV19 and TRBJ2-1; tentatively, D is TRBD1 (5 bases). The sequence was collected from a woman aged 55 to 70 in good health and CMV-seropositive. In DNA, the CDR3 is TGTGCCAGTAGTGGGCGACAGTACAATGAGCAGTTCTTC. Protein product: CASSGRQYNEQFF.